This T cell receptor (beta chain) derives from a study of T-cell memory formation after mild COVID-19. Study conclusions and caveats: While clones contracting from day 15 to 85 were balanced between CD4 and CD8, later expanders leaned CD4+. Shrinking CD4+ clones were chiefly CM and EM; CD8+ ones were chiefly EMRA.

This clonotype has more than one count but fewer than ten. Its antigen is as yet unknown. The germline V gene has CDR1 MDHEN and CDR2 SYDVKM. V dropped 6 bases and J dropped 3 bases, with 14 bases sitting between them. The CDR3 is 15 residues long. TCRdb analysed the 5' RACE reads with MiXCR anew, one entry per CDR3 protein. The table records 350,000 to 450,000 distinct CDR3 sequences, 20% of them present only once. The sequenced sample consisted of PBMCs or a T cell subset sorted from them (not recorded which). This chain connects TRBV28 to TRBJ2-2; D is possibly TRBD1 or TRBD2 (5 bases each). This clonotype originated in an adult woman who had mild COVID-19 (a few samples of this study predate the infection). Cell type and time point are not known. The CDR3 region has the DNA TGTGCCAGCAGGAGATTTGGGGGACACACCGGGGAGCTGTTTTTT. Protein sequence: CASRRFGGHTGELFF. Filled out from reference TRBV28 and TRBJ2-2, the complete variable domain reads DVKVTQSSRYLVKRTGEKVFLECVQDMDHENMFWYRQDPGLGLRLIYFSYDVKMKEKGDIPEGYSVSREKKERFSLILESASTNQTSMYLCASRRFGGHTGELFFGEGSRLTVL.